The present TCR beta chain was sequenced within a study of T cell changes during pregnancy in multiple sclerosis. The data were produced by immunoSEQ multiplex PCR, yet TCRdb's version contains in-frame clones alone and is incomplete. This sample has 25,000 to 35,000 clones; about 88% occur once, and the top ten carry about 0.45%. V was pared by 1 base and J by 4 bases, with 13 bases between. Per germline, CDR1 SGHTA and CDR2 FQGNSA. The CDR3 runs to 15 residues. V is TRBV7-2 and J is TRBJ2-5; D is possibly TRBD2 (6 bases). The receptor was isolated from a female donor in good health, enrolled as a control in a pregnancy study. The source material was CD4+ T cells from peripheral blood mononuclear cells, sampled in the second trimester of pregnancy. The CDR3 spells CASSLVWGVRETQYF. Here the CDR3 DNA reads TGTGCCAGCAGCTTAGTTTGGGGGGTACGAGAGACCCAGTACTTC. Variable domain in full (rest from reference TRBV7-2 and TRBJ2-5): GAGVSQSPSNKVTEKGKDVELRCDPISGHTALYWYRQSLGQGLEFLIYFQGNSAPDKSGLPSDRFSAERTGGSVSTLTIQRTQQEDSAVYLCASSLVWGVRETQYFGPGTRLLVL.